This section outlines one T cell receptor (beta chain) sequence together with its context. The data derive from a study of blood T cell repertoires in COVID-19. Study information: Samples representing acute and convalescent COVID-19 were sourced from the United States, Italy and Spain. T cells, B-cell-depleted T cells, or PBMCs supplied cDNA or gDNA.

Per the authors' pipeline: Counts of nucleated cells, estimated from reference gene primer amplification, were obtained. Libraries were prepared by immunoSEQ multiplex PCR; TCRdb keeps only in-frame clonotypes and omits some of them. V, J and clone size were drawn from that table, and D and trimming were deduced from the DNA. The table includes approximately 90,000 clones, over 80% detected once. Per germline, CDR1 LGHDT and CDR2 YNNKEL (reference sequence). Trimming cost V 5 bases and J 0 bases; bases outside gene matches: 6. The CDR3 sequence is 16 residues long. The source of this sequence is a man aged 45-65 years with acute or convalescent COVID-19. The chain has TRBV3-1 (or the pseudogene TRBV3-2) and TRBJ2-7; 11 positions match TRBD2. The sample consisted of peripheral blood. The CDR3 protein is CASSSWTSGFSYEQYF. The CDR3 bases are TGTGCCAGCAGCTCCTGGACTAGCGGGTTCTCCTACGAGCAGTACTTC.